The 28 T cell receptor beta chains listed next were all sequenced from one sample in a study of control samples from healthy donors and cancer patients. TCRdb keeps only in-frame clones here, not all; method: immunoSEQ multiplex PCR. The data show over 150,000 clones, just under 95% seen once. Sequenced material: blood. These receptor sequences come from a man aged 35-49 years in good health.

This clone was observed a single time. V and J are TRBV19 and TRBJ1-2; no clear D gene. Deletions cut 3 bases from V and 8 bases from J, with 19 bases between. CDR1 and CDR2 (germline): LNHDA, SQIVND (reference sequence). The CDR3 covers 15 residues. The CDR3 is CASSILTEPRMGYTF. The CDR3 DNA reads as TGTGCCAGTAGTATCTTGACGGAACCTAGGATGGGCTACACCTTC.

This clone was seen just once. The chain uses TRBV5-1 and TRBJ1-2; the D is unclear. Between the trimmed V and J ends, which lost 1 base and 4 bases, there was a span of 11 bases. The germline V gene encodes CDR1 SGHRS and CDR2 YFSETQ. The CDR3 totals 14 residues. In DNA, the CDR3 is TGCGCCAGCAGCTTGTCTTCGGTAGGCTATGGCTACACCTTC. Its protein is CASSLSSVGYGYTF.

The chain links TRBV24-1 to TRBJ2-6; D remains unclear. CDR1 is KGHDR, CDR2 SFDVKD, per germline. Trimming pared 5 bases from V and 0 bases from J, leaving 7 bases between. The CDR3 spans 15 residues. CDR3: CATSGSSSGANVLTF. DNA for the CDR3: TGTGCCACCAGTGGGTCCAGCTCTGGGGCCAACGTCCTGACTTTC.

The J gene is TRBJ2-7, the V gene TRBV11-2; D perhaps matches TRBD2 (5 bases). Germline V gene sequence: CDR1 SGHAT, CDR2 FQNNGV. Trimming pared 5 bases from V and 3 bases from J, leaving 23 bases between. This CDR3 spans 17 amino acids. Here the CDR3 DNA reads TGTGCCAGCAGCCCGAGCTTGCGGGTATGGGCCGACTACGAGCAGTACTTC. Translating it yields CASSPSLRVWADYEQYF.

J is TRBJ1-4 and V is TRBV27; no clear D gene. The V end lost 4 bases, the J end lost 4 bases, and 10 bases lay between the germline ends. The germline gives CDR1 MNHEY, CDR2 SMNVEV (reference sequence). The CDR3 consists of 14 residues. In nucleotides, the CDR3 is TGTGCCAGCAGTTCTGATCAATTTAATGAAAAACTGTTTTTT. Its translation is CASSSDQFNEKLFF.

The chain is built from TRBV28 and TRBJ1-4; D not certain. Trimming left V 5 bases short and J 0 bases short, with 10 bases between. The CDR3 totals 15 residues. Per germline, CDR1 MDHEN and CDR2 SYDVKM. The CDR3 DNA reads TGTGCCAGCAGTGGTGGATCCGCAACTAATGAAAAACTGTTTTTT. Its protein product is CASSGGSATNEKLFF.

V and J are TRBV20-1 and TRBJ1-4; no reliable D call. In germline, CDR1 is DFQATT, CDR2 SNEGSKA (reference sequence). The CDR3 sequence is 11 residues long. Between the trimmed V and J ends, which lost 4 bases and 13 bases, there was a span of 13 bases. In nucleotides, the CDR3 is TGCAGTGCTACGTCGGGGTACGGACTGTTTTTT. Translation gives CSATSGYGLFF.

A single count supports this clone. V usage is TRBV19 and J usage is TRBJ1-1, with D perhaps TRBD1 (5 bases). Germline V gives CDR1 LNHDA, CDR2 SQIVND (reference sequence). Trimming left V 9 bases short and J 4 bases short, with 15 bases between. This CDR3 has 13 amino acids. CDR3 sequence (DNA): TGTGCCAGCCGACCGGGGGGTATCACTGAAGCTTTCTTT. This gives the protein CASRPGGITEAFF.

The table lists this clone with a count of one. The V and J genes are TRBV24-1 and TRBJ1-4; D not certain. Germline CDR1 and CDR2: KGHDR and SFDVKD. With 3 bases removed from V and 8 bases from J, the gap between germline ends came to 9 bases. This CDR3 comprises 13 residues. CDR3 region: CATSDALGEKLFF. The DNA for the CDR3 is TGTGCCACCAGTGATGCCTTGGGGGAAAAACTGTTTTTT.

The rearrangement uses TRBV3-1 (or the pseudogene TRBV3-2) and TRBJ1-6; the D gene is possibly TRBD1 (6 bases). The germline V gene has CDR1 LGHDT and CDR2 YNNKEL (reference sequence). V was trimmed by 1 base and J by 9 bases, leaving 13 bases between them. CDR3 length equals 15 residues. In DNA, the CDR3 is TGTGCCAGCAGCCAAGGATGGGGGGCGAGTTCACCCCTCCACTTT. It translates to CASSQGWGASSPLHF.

This sequence joins TRBV4-1 and TRBJ1-6; 8 bases line up with TRBD1. The CDR3 spans 15 residues. With 4 bases clipped from V and 7 bases from J, the junction kept 6 bases outside the gene matches. The germline V gene has CDR1 MGHRA and CDR2 YSYEKL. CDR3 bases: TGCGCCAGCAGCCGAGGACAGGGAGCCAATTCACCCCTCCACTTT. It is translated as CASSRGQGANSPLHF.

The V and J genes are TRBV6-1 and TRBJ2-5, with 10 bases fitting TRBD1. The CDR3 has 17 residues. Unmatched junction bases numbered 9, after V lost 4 bases and J lost 1 base. Germline values: CDR1 MNHNS, CDR2 SASEGT. Here the CDR3 DNA reads TGTGCCAGCAGTGGAAGACAGGGGGCTAACCCCCAAGAGACCCAGTACTTC. It yields the protein CASSGRQGANPQETQYF.

This clone came up once. The J gene is TRBJ2-7, the V gene TRBV5-5, with a possible D match to TRBD1 (6 bases). V was trimmed by 1 base and J by 5 bases, leaving 22 bases between them. CDR1 and CDR2 (germline): SGHKS, YYEKEE (reference sequence). This CDR3 is built from 17 residues. The CDR3 region has the DNA TGTGCCAGCAGCTTGCAGGACAGTCACTATTCTAGGAACGAGCAGTACTTC. Translating it yields CASSLQDSHYSRNEQYF.

The chain joins TRBV4-1 to TRBJ2-2; D remains unclear. Trimming removed 1 base from V and 5 bases from J, with 5 bases in between. The CDR3 contains 13 residues. Germline V lookup: CDR1 MGHRA, CDR2 YSYEKL. The DNA of the CDR3 is TGCGCCAGCAGCCAAGCACGAACCGGGGAGCTGTTTTTT. Protein product: CASSQARTGELFF.

The gene calls are TRBV6-1 and TRBJ1-2; 7 nucleotides agree with TRBD1. The CDR3 totals 17 residues. Trimming took 4 bases from V and 4 from J; bases not matched to a gene: 15. Germline V gene data show CDR1 as MNHNS and CDR2 as SASEGT. The CDR3 nucleotides are TGTGCCAGCAGTGCCCCCTCGACAGGGTGGGGGGGCTATGGCTACACCTTC. This sequence encodes CASSAPSTGWGGYGYTF.

V and J are TRBV5-1 and TRBJ1-4; D possibly corresponds to TRBD1 (6 bases). Deletions cut 0 bases from V and 8 bases from J, with 14 bases between. The V gene's germline CDR1 is SGHRS and CDR2 YFSETQ. This CDR3 has 15 amino acids. CDR3 sequence (DNA): TGCGCCAGCAGCTTGGAAGCGGGGGCAGAAGAAAAACTGTTTTTT. Translated: CASSLEAGAEEKLFF. The whole variable domain, remainder taken from reference TRBV5-1 and TRBJ1-4, is KAGVTQTPRYLIKTRGQQVTLSCSPISGHRSVSWYQQTPGQGLQFLFEYFSETQRNKGNFPGRFSGRQFSNSRSEMNVSTLELGDSALYLCASSLEAGAEEKLFFGSGTQLSVL.

V usage is TRBV4-3 and J usage is TRBJ2-3; D uncertain. V lost 1 base to trimming and J lost 1 base, with 9 bases between them. The germline V gene has CDR1 LGHNA and CDR2 YSLEER. This CDR3 comprises 15 residues. CDR3 nucleotide sequence: TGCGCCAGCAGCCAAGGGGAAAGTGGCACAGATACGCAGTATTTT. Amino acids: CASSQGESGTDTQYF.

This chain connects TRBV5-5 to TRBJ1-2, with D tentatively TRBD1 (6 bases). Trimming took off 0 bases at V and 7 bases at J, with 13 bases between the two ends. The CDR3 loop spans 14 amino acids. CDR1 and CDR2 from the germline V gene are SGHKS and YYEKEE (reference sequence). CDR3 DNA sequence: TGTGCCAGCAGCTTGGGGGCAGGGGCCCCTGGCTACACCTTC. Residues: CASSLGAGAPGYTF.

The rearrangement uses TRBV28 and TRBJ1-5, with TRBD1 as a possible D gene (5 bases). CDR3 length equals 15 residues. Trimming stripped 6 bases from V and 7 bases from J, with 19 bases between. Germline V lookup: CDR1 MDHEN, CDR2 SYDVKM. CDR3 nucleotide sequence: TGTGCCAGCAGCGGGCCCGCCGGGGGAAACCAGCCCCAGCATTTT. This sequence encodes CASSGPAGGNQPQHF.

The chain links TRBV3-1 (or the pseudogene TRBV3-2) to TRBJ2-3; D remains ambiguous. From germline, CDR1 is LGHDT and CDR2 YNNKEL (reference sequence). Between the trimmed V and J ends, which lost 4 bases and 6 bases, there was a span of 11 bases. The CDR3 sequence is 13 residues long. CDR3 bases: TGTGCCAGCAGCCCAGCTTCAGGCGATACGCAGTATTTT. Its protein is CASSPASGDTQYF.

The V gene is TRBV11-2, the J gene TRBJ2-7, with D hard to call. There are 13 residues in the CDR3. Looked up from germline, CDR1 is SGHAT and CDR2 is FQNNGV. Trimming removed 4 bases at V and 6 bases at J, with 13 bases between. The CDR3 here is CASSSPTPAEQYF. For the CDR3, the DNA is TGTGCCAGCAGCTCTCCGACACCGGCCGAGCAGTACTTC. Filled out from reference TRBV11-2 and TRBJ2-7, the complete variable domain reads EAGVAQSPRYKIIEKRQSVAFWCNPISGHATLYWYQQILGQGPKLLIQFQNNGVVDDSQLPKDRFSAERLKGVDSTLKIQPAKLEDSAVYLCASSSPTPAEQYFGPGTRLTVT.

This sequence joins TRBV7-9 and TRBJ2-1; a possible D gene is TRBD1 (5 bases). CDR1 is SEHNR and CDR2 is FQNEAQ in the germline V gene (reference sequence). V was trimmed by 2 bases and J by 9 bases, leaving 11 bases between them. This CDR3 comprises 13 residues. The CDR3 here is CASSLLATGEQFF. The CDR3 DNA is TGTGCCAGCAGCTTACTTGCTACAGGTGAGCAGTTCTTC.

This chain links TRBV12-5 with TRBJ2-2; 8 bases agree with TRBD2. Per germline, CDR1 LGHNT and CDR2 FRNRAP. This CDR3 spans 17 amino acids. V lost 0 bases and J lost 7; bases outside the gene matches: 10. CDR3 coding DNA: TGTGCTAGTGGTTTGGTAATCGGGGGGGCCAGCGGCGGGGAGCTGTTTTTT. Translating gives CASGLVIGGASGGELFF.

The chain recombines TRBV19 with TRBJ1-5; D is possibly TRBD1 (6 bases). The CDR3 is 16 residues long. With 3 bases removed from V and 4 bases from J, the gap between germline ends came to 16 bases. The germline gives CDR1 LNHDA, CDR2 SQIVND (reference sequence). The CDR3: CASSMVAGVPNQPQHF. The DNA of the CDR3 is TGTGCCAGTAGTATGGTTGCAGGGGTTCCTAATCAGCCCCAGCATTTT.

J is TRBJ1-5 and V is TRBV5-8, with D unresolved. This CDR3 spans 15 amino acids. V was clipped by 0 bases and J by 5 bases, with 12 bases between them. The germline V gene has CDR1 SGHTS and CDR2 YDEGEE. The CDR3 DNA reads TGTGCCAGCAGCTTGGGGGCCGGGAGCGATCAGCCCCAGCATTTT. Amino acids: CASSLGAGSDQPQHF.

The chain employs TRBV15 and TRBJ1-5; D call uncertain. V was cut by 5 bases and J by 2 bases, with 7 bases left in between. The germline V gene has CDR1 LNHNV and CDR2 YYDKDF (reference sequence). This CDR3 has 13 residues. The CDR3 DNA is TGTGCCACCAGCTCTCTAGGCAATCAGCCCCAGCATTTT. This encodes CATSSLGNQPQHF.

The genes are TRBV29-1 and TRBJ2-5, with 8 bases aligning to TRBD1. The junction had 6 bases not matched to a gene; V was cut back by 7 bases and J by 2 bases. Germline V gene lookup returns CDR1 SQVTM and CDR2 ANQGSEA. The CDR3 sequence is 13 residues long. CDR3 sequence reads: CSAHRGRQETQYF. CDR3 bases: TGCAGCGCTCACAGGGGGAGGCAAGAGACCCAGTACTTC.

The count of this clone is one. In DNA, the CDR3 is TGTGCCAGCAGCCCGCTAAGACAGGGCACGTCGGGAGGCTACACCTTC. It codes for CASSPLRQGTSGGYTF. The chain recombines TRBV14 with TRBJ1-2, with 7 bases fitting TRBD1. J gave up 8 bases and V 4 bases, and 16 bases lay outside the gene matches. CDR1 is SGHDN and CDR2 is FVKESK in the germline V gene. The CDR3 runs to 16 residues.